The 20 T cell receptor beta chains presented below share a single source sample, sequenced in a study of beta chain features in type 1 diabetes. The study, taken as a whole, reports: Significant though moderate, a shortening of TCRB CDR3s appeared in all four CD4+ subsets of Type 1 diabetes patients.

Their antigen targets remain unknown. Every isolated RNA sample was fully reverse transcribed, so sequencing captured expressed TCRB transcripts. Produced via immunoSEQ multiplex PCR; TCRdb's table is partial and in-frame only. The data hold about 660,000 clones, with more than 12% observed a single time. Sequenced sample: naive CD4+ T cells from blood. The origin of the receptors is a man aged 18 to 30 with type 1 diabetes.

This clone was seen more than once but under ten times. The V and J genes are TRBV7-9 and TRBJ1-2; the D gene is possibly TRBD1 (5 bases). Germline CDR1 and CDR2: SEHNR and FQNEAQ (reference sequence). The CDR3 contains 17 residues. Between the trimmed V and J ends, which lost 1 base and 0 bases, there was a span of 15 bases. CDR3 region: CASSLGAGIKANYGYTF. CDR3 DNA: TGTGCCAGCAGCTTAGGCGCAGGGATAAAAGCTAACTATGGCTACACCTTC.

CDR3 DNA sequence: TGTGCCAGCAGTTACTCGGTGCTGGCGGGTTCACCCCTCCACTTT. Protein: CASSYSVLAGSPLHF. The chain uses TRBV6-5 and TRBJ1-6; D remains unclear. Trimming took off 0 bases at V and 9 bases at J, with 12 bases between the two ends. Germline V gene lookup returns CDR1 MNHEY and CDR2 SVGAGI. The CDR3 totals 15 residues.

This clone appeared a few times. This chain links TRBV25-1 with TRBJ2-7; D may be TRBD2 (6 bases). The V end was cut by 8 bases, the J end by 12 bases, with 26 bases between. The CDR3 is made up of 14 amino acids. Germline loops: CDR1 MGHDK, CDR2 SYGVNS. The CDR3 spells CASHSGVLPTEAYF. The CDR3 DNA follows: TGTGCCAGCCATAGCGGCGTCTTGCCCACCGAGGCGTACTTC.

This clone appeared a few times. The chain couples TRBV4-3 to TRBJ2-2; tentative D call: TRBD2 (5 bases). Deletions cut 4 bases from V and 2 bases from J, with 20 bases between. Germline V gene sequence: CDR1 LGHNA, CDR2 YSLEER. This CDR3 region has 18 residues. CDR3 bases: TGCGCCAGCAGCCCGACCGTAATAGGGTGGACTAACACCGGGGAGCTGTTTTTT. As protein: CASSPTVIGWTNTGELFF.

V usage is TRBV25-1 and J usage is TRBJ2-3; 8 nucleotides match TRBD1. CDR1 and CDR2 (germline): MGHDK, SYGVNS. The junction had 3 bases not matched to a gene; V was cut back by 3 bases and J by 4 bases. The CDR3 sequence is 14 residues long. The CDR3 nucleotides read TGTGCCAGCAGTGATGCAGGGGGCCCAGATACGCAGTATTTT. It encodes CASSDAGGPDTQYF.

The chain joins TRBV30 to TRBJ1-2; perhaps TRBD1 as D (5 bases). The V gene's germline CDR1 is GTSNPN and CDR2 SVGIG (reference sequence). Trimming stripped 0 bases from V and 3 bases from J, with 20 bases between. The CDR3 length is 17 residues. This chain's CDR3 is CAWSVMSGRSLDYGYTF. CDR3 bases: TGTGCCTGGAGTGTAATGTCAGGGAGATCGTTGGACTATGGCTACACCTTC. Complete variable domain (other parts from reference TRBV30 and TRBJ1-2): SQTIHQWPATLVQPVGSPLSLECTVEGTSNPNLYWYRQAAGRGLQLLFYSVGIGQISSEVPQNLSASRPQDRQFILSSKKLLLSDSGFYLCAWSVMSGRSLDYGYTFGSGTRLTVV.

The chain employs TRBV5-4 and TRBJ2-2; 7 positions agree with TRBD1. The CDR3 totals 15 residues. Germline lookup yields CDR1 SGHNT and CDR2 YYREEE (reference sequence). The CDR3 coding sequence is TGTGCGACCACAGGGTTGCAGGGGGTCACCGGGGAGCTGTTTTTT. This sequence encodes CATTGLQGVTGELFF.

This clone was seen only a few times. CDR3 nucleotides: TGTGCCAGCAGACGGACAGGGAGTATCACTGAAGCTTTCTTT. It translates to CASRRTGSITEAFF. This chain uses TRBV7-2 with TRBJ1-1; TRBD1 agrees at 8 bases. Germline loops: CDR1 SGHTA, CDR2 FQGNSA. The ends lost 6 bases at V and 4 bases at J; junction bases unmatched: 7. The CDR3 sequence is 14 residues long. Variable domain in full (rest from reference TRBV7-2 and TRBJ1-1): GAGVSQSPSNKVTEKGKDVELRCDPISGHTALYWYRQSLGQGLEFLIYFQGNSAPDKSGLPSDRFSAERTGGSVSTLTIQRTQQEDSAVYLCASRRTGSITEAFFGQGTRLTVV.

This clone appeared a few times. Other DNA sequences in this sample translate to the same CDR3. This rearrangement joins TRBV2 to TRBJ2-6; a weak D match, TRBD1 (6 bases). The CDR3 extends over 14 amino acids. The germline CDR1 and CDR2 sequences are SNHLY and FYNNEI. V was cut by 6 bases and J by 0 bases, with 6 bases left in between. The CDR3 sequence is CASRGGSGANVLTF. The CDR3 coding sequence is TGTGCCAGCAGAGGGGGCTCTGGGGCCAACGTCCTGACTTTC.

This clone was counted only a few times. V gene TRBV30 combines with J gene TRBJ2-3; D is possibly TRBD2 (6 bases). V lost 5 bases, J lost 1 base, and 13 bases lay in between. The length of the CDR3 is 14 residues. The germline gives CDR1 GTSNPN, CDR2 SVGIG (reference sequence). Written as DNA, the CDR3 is TGTGCCTGGGCGTTGCCGGGGGGCACAGATACGCAGTATTTT. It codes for CAWALPGGTDTQYF.

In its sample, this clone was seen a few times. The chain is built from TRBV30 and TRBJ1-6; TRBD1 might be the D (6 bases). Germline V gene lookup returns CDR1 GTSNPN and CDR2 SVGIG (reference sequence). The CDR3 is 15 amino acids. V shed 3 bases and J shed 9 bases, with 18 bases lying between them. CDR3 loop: CAWRMGHLRFSPLHF. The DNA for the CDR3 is TGTGCCTGGAGGATGGGACATTTGAGATTTTCACCCCTCCACTTT.

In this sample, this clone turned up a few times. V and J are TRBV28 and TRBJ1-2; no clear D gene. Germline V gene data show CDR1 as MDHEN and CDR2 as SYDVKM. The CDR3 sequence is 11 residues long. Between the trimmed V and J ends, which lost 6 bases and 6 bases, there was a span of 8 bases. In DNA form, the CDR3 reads TGTGCCAGCAGCCACCGGCATGGCTACACCTTC. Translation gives CASSHRHGYTF.

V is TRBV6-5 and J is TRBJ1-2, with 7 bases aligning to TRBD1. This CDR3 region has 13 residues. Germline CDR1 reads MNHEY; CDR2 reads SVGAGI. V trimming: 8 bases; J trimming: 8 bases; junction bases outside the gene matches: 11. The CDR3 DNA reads TGTGCCAGCGGAATACAGGGGATTCAGGGCTACACCTTC. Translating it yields CASGIQGIQGYTF.

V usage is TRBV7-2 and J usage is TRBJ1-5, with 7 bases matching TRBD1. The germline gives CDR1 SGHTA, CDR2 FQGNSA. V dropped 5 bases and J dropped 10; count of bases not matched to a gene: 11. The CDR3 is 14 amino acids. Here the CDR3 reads CASSPGQAPAPQHF. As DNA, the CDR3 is TGTGCCAGCAGCCCCGGACAGGCCCCCGCACCCCAGCATTTT.

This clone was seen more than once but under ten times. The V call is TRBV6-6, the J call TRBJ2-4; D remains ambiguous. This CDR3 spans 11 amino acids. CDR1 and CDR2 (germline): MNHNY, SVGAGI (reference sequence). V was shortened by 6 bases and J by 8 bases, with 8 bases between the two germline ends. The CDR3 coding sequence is TGTGCCAGCAGCTCCCCGCACATTCAGTACTTC. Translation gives CASSSPHIQYF.

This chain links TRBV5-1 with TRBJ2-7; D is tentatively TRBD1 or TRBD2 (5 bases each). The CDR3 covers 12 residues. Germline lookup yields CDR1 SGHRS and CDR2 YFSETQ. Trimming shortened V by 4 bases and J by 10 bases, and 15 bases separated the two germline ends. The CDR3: CASSQTRETQYF. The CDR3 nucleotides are TGCGCCAGCAGCCAAACCAGGGAGACACAGTACTTC.

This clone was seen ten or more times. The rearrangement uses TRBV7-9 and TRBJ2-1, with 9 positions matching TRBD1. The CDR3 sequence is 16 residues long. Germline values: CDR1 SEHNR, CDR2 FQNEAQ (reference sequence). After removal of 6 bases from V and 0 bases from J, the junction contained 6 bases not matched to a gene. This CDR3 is CASRDPGQGSYNEQFF. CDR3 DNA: TGTGCCAGCAGAGATCCGGGACAGGGCTCCTACAATGAGCAGTTCTTC.

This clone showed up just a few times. This chain's CDR3 is CATNPRENTGELFF. The CDR3 bases are TGTGCCACTAACCCCAGGGAGAACACCGGGGAGCTGTTTTTT. The chain joins TRBV6-5 to TRBJ2-2; possibly TRBD1 for D (5 bases). Between the trimmed V and J ends, which lost 10 bases and 1 base, there was a span of 13 bases. From germline, CDR1 is MNHEY and CDR2 SVGAGI. This CDR3 is built from 14 residues.

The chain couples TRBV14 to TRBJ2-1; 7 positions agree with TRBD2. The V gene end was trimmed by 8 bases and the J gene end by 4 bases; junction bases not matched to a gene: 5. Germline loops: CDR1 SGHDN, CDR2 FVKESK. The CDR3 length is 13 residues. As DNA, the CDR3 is TGTGCCAGCGGGGCTAGCGGATACAATGAGCAGTTCTTC. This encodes CASGASGYNEQFF.

Here the CDR3 DNA reads TGTGCCTGGACCCTAGGGGGGCCTGAAGCTTTCTTT. Protein product: CAWTLGGPEAFF. This chain joins TRBV30 and TRBJ1-1; possible D gene TRBD1, 6 bases. The CDR3 extends over 12 amino acids. The germline V gene has CDR1 GTSNPN and CDR2 SVGIG (reference sequence). The V and J ends lost 4 bases and 6 bases respectively, with 12 bases between them.